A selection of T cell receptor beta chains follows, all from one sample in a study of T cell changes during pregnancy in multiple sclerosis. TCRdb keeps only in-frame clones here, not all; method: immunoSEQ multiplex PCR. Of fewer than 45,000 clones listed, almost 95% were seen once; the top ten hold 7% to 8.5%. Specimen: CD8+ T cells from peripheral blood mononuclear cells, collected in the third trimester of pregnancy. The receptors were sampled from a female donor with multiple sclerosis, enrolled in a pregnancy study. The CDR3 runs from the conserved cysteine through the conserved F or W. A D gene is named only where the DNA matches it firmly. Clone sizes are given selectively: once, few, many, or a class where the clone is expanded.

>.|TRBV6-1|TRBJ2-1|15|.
CASSEEKSSYNEQFF
TGTGCCAGCAGTGAAGAGAAGAGCTCCTACAATGAGCAGTTCTTC
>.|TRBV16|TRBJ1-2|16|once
CASSPTGRRGFIGYTF
TGTGCCAGCAGCCCAACGGGGCGGAGGGGTTTTATTGGCTACACCTTC
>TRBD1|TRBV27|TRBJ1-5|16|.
CASSFDRGKFNQPQHF
TGTGCCAGCAGTTTCGACAGGGGAAAGTTCAATCAGCCCCAGCATTTT
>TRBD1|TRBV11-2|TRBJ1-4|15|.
CASSTLGTGNEKLFF
TGTGCCAGCAGTACTCTCGGGACAGGGAATGAAAAACTGTTTTTT
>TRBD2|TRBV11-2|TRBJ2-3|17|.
CASSATVAGSGADTQYF
TGTGCCAGCAGCGCGACCGTAGCGGGATCTGGGGCAGATACGCAGTATTTT
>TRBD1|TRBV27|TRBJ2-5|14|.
CASSRDRITETQYF
TGTGCCAGCAGTCGGGACAGAATCACAGAGACCCAGTACTTC
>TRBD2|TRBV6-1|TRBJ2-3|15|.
CASGLAGGGADTQYF
TGTGCCAGCGGGCTAGCGGGAGGTGGAGCAGATACGCAGTATTTT
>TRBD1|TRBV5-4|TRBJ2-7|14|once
CASSVPDRAFEQYF
TGTGCCAGCAGCGTACCGGACAGGGCCTTCGAGCAGTACTTC
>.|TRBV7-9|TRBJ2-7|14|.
CASSLGGQYYEQYF
TGTGCCAGCAGCTTAGGTGGACAGTATTACGAGCAGTACTTC
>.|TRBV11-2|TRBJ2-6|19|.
CASSPRRWGFGSGANVLTF
TGTGCCAGCAGCCCCCGGAGGTGGGGTTTCGGCTCTGGGGCCAACGTCCTGACTTTC